This T cell receptor (beta chain) was profiled in a study of shared clonotypes between healthy human individuals (dated by TCRdb to about 2020). With respect to the entire study: A couple of women and a few men aged 18 to 49 years were included in the cohort. Per donor, three plates each were used for CD4 naive and CD4 memory, two for CD8 naive, and one for CD8 memory. To estimate repertoire size and how much clonotypes are shared between individuals, the study performed deep sequencing of blood TCR repertoires from a few healthy adults. Libraries were prepared and TCR repertoires were sequenced by different laboratories using diverse techniques, in order to increase sequencing depth and limit assay-specific biases. Leukapheresis yielded between about 0.94 and 8.9 billion PBMCs per donor.

Results and caveats for the whole study, not just this receptor: When several donors were compared, the shared fraction of clonotypes was about 5% for naive CD4, about 4% for naive CD8, 2.3% for memory CD4, and less than 0.5% for memory CD8. Rarefaction of sorted-subset datasets indicated incomplete sequencing despite the large sequencing depth. Because the study included a small number of donors, the genetic and exposure-history diversity represented was limited. Pairwise subsampling led to the expectation that sequencing depth would affect the degree of clonotype sharing among donors. Compared with non-shared clonotypes, the clonotypes found in all four sorted-subset donors had higher generation probabilities. Naive subsets generally had larger estimated clonotype richness than memory subsets. Sampling was restricted to blood, and TCR repertoires in tissue are likely to differ from TCR repertoires in blood.

Relative to germline, V is missing 3 bases and J is missing 7 bases, with 4 bases of the junction outside any gene match. Taken from the germline V gene (reference sequence), the CDR1 and CDR2 loops are SGHNT and YYREEE. Including the terminal cysteine and phenylalanine, the CDR3 comprises 13 residues. The only DNA kept is the CDR3, 39 bases in frame from the first base. The donors were healthy, HIV-negative adults who had no recently reported acute infections or vaccinations. Only Caucasian adults living in Nashville, Tennessee, USA were represented among the donors. CD4+ T cells were enriched by magnetic negative selection, after which naive cells were positively selected on CD45RA and the negative fraction was taken as the memory subset. After blood collection by leukapheresis, PBMCs were isolated using Ficoll-Histopaque density gradient centrifugation and then cryopreserved in the vapor phase of liquid nitrogen. Analytical flow cytometry was used to check the purity and quantity of each magnetically sorted T cell population. From each sorted fraction, genomic DNA was isolated and quantified by UV absorbance on a Nanodrop 2000c.

TCR CDR3 regions were amplified from genomic DNA by multiplex PCR using the deep immunoSEQ assay. For each cell subset, the extracted genomic DNA was distributed evenly across all wells of several immunoSEQ 96-well plates, and each plate served as one replicate. For sorted subsets, 200 to 250 ng of genomic DNA, equivalent to 25,000 to 35,000 T cell genomes, went into each replicate PCR. The purified libraries were quantified using a Qubit 3.0 fluorometer, sized with a Bioanalyzer 2100, and then quantified again using the KAPA Library Quantification kit. Each immunoSEQ 96-well plate was sequenced on its own single-read 150-cycle Illumina NextSeq 550 flow cell. Processing in the source paper ran as follows. Because only junctional sequences without quality scores were contained in the immunoSEQ output, filtering matching that applied to full-length reads could not be performed. Sequences were annotated with PyIR, a Python wrapper for IgBLAST v1.9, using IMGT germline references to assign V/J genes and CDR3. Any read was removed if the V/J assignment was weak (E-value above 1e-6), the CDR3 was missing, or the read contained stop codons, out-of-frame junctions, or ambiguous translated residues. A V3J clonotype was defined by an identical inferred V gene, J gene, and CDR3 amino acid sequence. The percentage overlap between two repertoires was calculated by dividing the number of shared unique clonotypes by the size of the smaller repertoire. Three approaches were used to assess repertoire richness: RTK rarefaction, the Chao1 estimator, and Recon v2.1 estimates of unobserved clonotypes. Generation probabilities for all TCRbeta clonotypes obtained by the gDNA method from several donors were computed using OLGA. TCRdb obtained this table from immuneACCESS and retained in-frame rearrangements with V and J assigned. These tables miss some clones; where compared with another copy, unresolved V genes account for less than half of the shortfall, and the remainder is unexplained. That table furnishes V, J and clone size, whereas the DNA furnished D and trimming. This sample comprises approximately 1.1 million clones, around three quarters of them detected only once. The top ten clones comprise approximately 0.56% of the sample.

A word on this clone: This clone's antigen is unknown. Base qualities are not at hand, and no much larger clone is one base apart.

The source material was memory CD4+ T cells from PBMCs. Explained via the paper, the cell subset or site label denotes: CD45RA-negative fraction. The source of this sequence is a man aged 18 to 30 in good health. Some clones in this sample may be carry-over from other donors' samples. The rearrangement joined TRBV5-4 to TRBJ2-1, and TRBD1 matches 7 of the central bases. In nucleotide form, the sequence is TGTGCCAGCAGCTCGGACAGGAGAAATGAGCAGTTCTTC. It translates to CASSSDRRNEQFF.